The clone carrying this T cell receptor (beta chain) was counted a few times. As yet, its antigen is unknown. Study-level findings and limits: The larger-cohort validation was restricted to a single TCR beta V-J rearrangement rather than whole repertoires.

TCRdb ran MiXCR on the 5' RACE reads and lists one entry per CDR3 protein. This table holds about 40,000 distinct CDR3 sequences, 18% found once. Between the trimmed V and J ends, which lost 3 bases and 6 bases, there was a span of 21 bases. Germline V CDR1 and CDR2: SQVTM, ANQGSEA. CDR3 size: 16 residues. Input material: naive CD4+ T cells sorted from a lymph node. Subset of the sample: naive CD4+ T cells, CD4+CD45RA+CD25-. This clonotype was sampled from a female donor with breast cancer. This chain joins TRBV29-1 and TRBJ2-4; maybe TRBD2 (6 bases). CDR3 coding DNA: TGCAGCGTTGAGGGAGGCGGCAAAGGGGACTTAAACATTCAGTACTTC. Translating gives CSVEGGGKGDLNIQYF.